This TCR beta chain was sequenced for a study of graft-versus-host responses after intestinal transplantation. The overall study: Transplant recipients had multivisceral, liver-intestinal, or isolated intestinal grafts. Recipients across the board were started on anti-thymocyte globulin induction, then kept on tacrolimus and steroids for around three years.

As to this clone: Its cognate antigen is unknown. The junction departs from germline at one end; a sequencing error may be responsible.

Germline V gene lookup returns CDR1 GTSNPN and CDR2 SVGIG (reference sequence). The CDR3 sequence is 14 residues long. Assay used: immunoSEQ multiplex PCR; TCRdb lists only in-frame clones, some missing. The sample carries some 86,000 clones, approximately 90% recorded once. General study findings and limits: There were GvH clones found in recipient marrow, and some of them appeared first in ileum or blood.

The specimen was unstimulated CD8+ T cells sorted from spleen or lymph node cells, collected before intestinal transplant. V gene TRBV30 combines with J gene TRBJ2-1; 8 bases agree with TRBD2. The receptor comes from a human donor who received an intestinal transplant. In DNA form, the CDR3 reads TGTGCCAGGAGGGGGTTAGCGGGATACAATGAGCAGTTCTTC. Translated: CARRGLAGYNEQFF. The whole variable domain, remainder taken from reference TRBV30 and TRBJ2-1, is SQTIHQWPATLVQPVGSPLSLECTVEGTSNPNLYWYRQAAGRGLQLLFYSVGIGQISSEVPQNLSASRPQDRQFILSSKKLLLSDSGFYLCARRGLAGYNEQFFGPGTRLTVL.